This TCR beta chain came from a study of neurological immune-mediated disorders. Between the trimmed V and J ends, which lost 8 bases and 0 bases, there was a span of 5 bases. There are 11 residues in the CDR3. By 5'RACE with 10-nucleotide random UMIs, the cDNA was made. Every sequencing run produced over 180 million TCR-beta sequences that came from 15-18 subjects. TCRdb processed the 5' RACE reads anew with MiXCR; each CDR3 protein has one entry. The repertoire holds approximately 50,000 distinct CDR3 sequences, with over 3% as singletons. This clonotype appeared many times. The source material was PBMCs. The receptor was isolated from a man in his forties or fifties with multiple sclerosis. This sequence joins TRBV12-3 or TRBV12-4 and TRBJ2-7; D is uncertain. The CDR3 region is CASGRSYEQYF. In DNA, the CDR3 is TGTGCCAGCGGTCGCTCCTACGAGCAGTACTTC.